One and the same sample provided the 26 T cell receptor beta chains below, sequenced in a study of technical replicates of blood from a few donors (dated by TCRdb to about 2017). Libraries came from the immunoSEQ multiplex PCR assay. Entries here come from immuneACCESS through TCRdb and include only in-frame sequences with V and J called. Some clones fail to appear in such tables; in the studies checked, an unresolved V gene covers under half of the shortfall, and the cause of the remainder is unknown. In this sample the table shows about 80,000 clones, roughly 94% of which occur a single time. The top ten hold 0.35% to 0.45% of the sample. Sequencing was carried out using T cells isolated from PBMCs. These receptors all come from a human donor in good health.

This sequence joins TRBV27 and TRBJ2-4; TRBD2 might be the D (5 bases). From germline, CDR1 is MNHEY and CDR2 SMNVEV (reference sequence). V gave up 0 bases and J gave up 3 bases, with 12 bases separating them. The CDR3 covers 16 residues. The CDR3 DNA reads as TGTGCCAGCAGTTTATCCTTTATAGCGTACAAAAACATTCAGTACTTC. Residues: CASSLSFIAYKNIQYF.

CDR3 protein: CASSLGGLAGGPGHNEQFF. The CDR3 DNA sequence: TGTGCCAGCAGCTTAGGGGGACTAGCGGGAGGGCCGGGGCACAATGAGCAGTTCTTC. This rearrangement joins TRBV7-9 to TRBJ2-1, with 16 nucleotides matching TRBD2. Germline lookup yields CDR1 SEHNR and CDR2 FQNEAQ (reference sequence). The ends lost 1 base at V and 5 bases at J; junction bases unmatched: 8. This CDR3 is built from 19 residues.

The rearrangement joins TRBV27 to TRBJ2-1; possibly TRBD2 for D (6 bases). Germline CDR1 reads MNHEY; CDR2 reads SMNVEV (reference sequence). Between the trimmed V and J ends, which lost 4 bases and 3 bases, there was a span of 10 bases. CDR3 length equals 14 residues. CDR3 bases: TGTGCCAGCAGTTCGAGCGGGTTCTACAATGAGCAGTTCTTC. As protein: CASSSSGFYNEQFF.

DNA of the CDR3: TGTGCCAGCAGCCTGACGGGAAATGAGCAGTTCTTC. Translation gives CASSLTGNEQFF. The genes are TRBV7-3 and TRBJ2-1; D might be TRBD2 (5 bases). Looked up from germline, CDR1 is SGHTA and CDR2 is FQGTGA. Trimming cost V 5 bases and J 7 bases, with 9 bases left between them. This CDR3 has 12 amino acids.

This chain connects TRBV5-6 to TRBJ2-2; D possibly corresponds to TRBD2 (5 bases). V was pared by 4 bases and J by 1 base, with 11 bases between. CDR3 size: 15 residues. Germline V CDR1 and CDR2: SGHDT, YYEEEE. The CDR3 loop reads CASSVGLVNTGELFF. The DNA for the CDR3 is TGTGCCAGCAGCGTAGGACTCGTGAACACCGGGGAGCTGTTTTTT.

This clone was observed a single time. The chain is built from TRBV4-3 and TRBJ2-3; TRBD1 agrees at 7 bases. The J segment lost 0 bases and the V segment lost 4 bases, leaving 16 bases of the junction unmatched. The CDR3 runs 19 residues. The germline V gene has CDR1 LGHNA and CDR2 YSLEER. CDR3 loop: CASSPGETGSVFSTDTQYF. The CDR3 DNA is TGCGCCAGCAGCCCCGGGGAGACAGGGTCGGTCTTTAGCACAGATACGCAGTATTTT.

The chain is built from TRBV7-2 and TRBJ2-5; 9 bases align to TRBD1. Germline assignment: CDR1 SGHTA and CDR2 FQGNSA. V lost 5 bases and J lost 4; bases outside the gene matches: 5. The CDR3 has 14 amino acids. In DNA, the CDR3 is TGTGCCAGCAGCCTCGGGACAGGGAGAGAGACCCAGTACTTC. Its protein product is CASSLGTGRETQYF.

Only one count was recorded for this clone. The chain links TRBV7-8 to TRBJ2-5, with D possibly being TRBD1 (6 bases). Trimming shortened V by 6 bases and J by 5 bases, and 13 bases separated the two germline ends. From germline, CDR1 is SGHVS and CDR2 FQNEAQ. CDR3 size: 13 residues. The chain's CDR3 is CASSPGVAETQYF. DNA for the CDR3: TGTGCCAGCAGTCCAGGGGTGGCGGAGACCCAGTACTTC.

This clone was observed a single time. The chain combines TRBV18 with TRBJ2-5; no definite D call. V shed 2 bases and J shed 0 bases, with 7 bases lying between them. The CDR3 loop spans 14 amino acids. Germline V CDR1 and CDR2: KGHSH, LQKENI. The CDR3 spells CASSPSNNQETQYF. The CDR3 nucleotides are TGTGCCAGCTCACCATCGAACAACCAAGAGACCCAGTACTTC.

The chain links TRBV6-6 to TRBJ2-3; TRBD1 aligns across 8 bases. Trimming removed 8 bases from V and 1 base from J; junction bases left unmatched: 5. The germline V gene has CDR1 MNHNY and CDR2 SVGAGI (reference sequence). The CDR3 consists of 14 residues. CDR3: CASHETGGTDTQYF. CDR3 in DNA: TGTGCCAGCCACGAGACAGGGGGCACAGATACGCAGTATTTT.

The rearrangement joins TRBV5-1 to TRBJ2-5, with D uncertain. V was pared by 3 bases and J by 1 base, with 7 bases between. The CDR3 loop spans 13 amino acids. The V gene's germline CDR1 is SGHRS and CDR2 YFSETQ. CDR3 sequence (DNA): TGCGCCAGCAGCTCTAAACCCCAAGAGACCCAGTACTTC. Protein sequence: CASSSKPQETQYF.

The CDR3 loop reads CASSWTSGGYNEQFF. In DNA form, the CDR3 reads TGTGCCAGCAGCTGGACTAGCGGGGGCTACAATGAGCAGTTCTTC. The chain links TRBV5-5 to TRBJ2-1; 13 bases align to TRBD2. This CDR3 comprises 15 residues. In germline, CDR1 is SGHKS, CDR2 YYEKEE (reference sequence). V was pared by 3 bases and J by 3 bases, with 0 bases of the junction left unmatched.

The V and J genes are TRBV5-1 and TRBJ2-7, with a tentative D call TRBD1 (5 bases). The CDR3 contains 14 residues. Per the germline V gene, CDR1 is SGHRS and CDR2 is YFSETQ. V was clipped by 7 bases and J by 1 base, with 15 bases between them. This CDR3 reads CASGFGRASYEQYF. Here the CDR3 DNA reads TGCGCCAGCGGATTTGGCAGGGCTTCCTACGAGCAGTACTTC.

The V gene is TRBV6-5, the J gene TRBJ1-1; D unresolved. The CDR3 is made up of 11 amino acids. Germline V CDR1 and CDR2: MNHEY, SVGAGI. V gave up 6 bases and J gave up 5 bases, with 7 bases separating them. The CDR3 coding sequence is TGTGCCAGCAGGACGAGGACTGAAGCTTTCTTT. The encoded protein is CASRTRTEAFF.

V is TRBV19 and J is TRBJ2-1; 9 bases agree with TRBD2. Germline V lookup: CDR1 LNHDA, CDR2 SQIVND (reference sequence). This CDR3 is built from 18 residues. The V and J ends lost 3 bases and 2 bases, in that order; junction bases with no gene match: 11. The CDR3 sequence: CASSIAENGGRAYNEQFF. CDR3 bases: TGTGCCAGTAGTATCGCTGAGAATGGCGGGAGGGCCTACAATGAGCAGTTCTTC.

The V gene is TRBV19, the J gene TRBJ1-4; possibly TRBD1 for D (5 bases). This CDR3 has 14 amino acids. Germline V lookup: CDR1 LNHDA, CDR2 SQIVND (reference sequence). Between the trimmed V and J ends, which lost 10 bases and 1 base, there was a span of 13 bases. Written as DNA, the CDR3 is TGTGCCACGTCGGACATGCTAACTAATGAAAAACTGTTTTTT. This codes for CATSDMLTNEKLFF. Complete variable domain (other parts from reference TRBV19 and TRBJ1-4): DGGITQSPKYLFRKEGQNVTLSCEQNLNHDAMYWYRQDPGQGLRLIYYSQIVNDFQKGDIAEGYSVSREKKESFPLTVTSAQKNPTAFYLCATSDMLTNEKLFFGSGTQLSVL.

The genes are TRBV9 and TRBJ2-3; D possibly corresponds to TRBD2 (7 bases). Trimming cost V 0 bases and J 11 bases, with 13 bases left between them. Germline assignment: CDR1 SGDLS and CDR2 YYNGEE. The CDR3 loop spans 13 amino acids. The CDR3 is CASSVGGGRGQYF. The CDR3 region has the DNA TGTGCCAGCAGCGTAGGGGGGGGCAGGGGGCAGTATTTT.

The chain couples TRBV5-8 to TRBJ1-5; weak D call: TRBD1 (5 bases). With 0 bases removed from V and 6 bases from J, the gap between germline ends came to 13 bases. The germline gives CDR1 SGHTS, CDR2 YDEGEE. The CDR3 has 15 amino acids. The CDR3 sequence is CASSLGRAWRQPQHF. The CDR3 DNA follows: TGTGCCAGCAGCTTGGGCAGGGCGTGGCGTCAGCCCCAGCATTTT. The whole variable domain, remainder taken from reference TRBV5-8 and TRBJ1-5, is EAGVTQSPTHLIKTRGQQATLRCSPISGHTSVYWYQQALGLGLQFLLWYDEGEERNRGNFPPRFSGRQFPNYSSELNVNALELEDSALYLCASSLGRAWRQPQHFGDGTRLSIL.

CDR3 nucleotide sequence: TGTGCCAGTAGTATAGAGGGGGGGCCAGGGGAGACCCAGTACTTC. Encoded protein: CASSIEGGPGETQYF. This chain uses TRBV19 with TRBJ2-5; tentatively, D is TRBD2 (7 bases). The germline V and J ends were trimmed by 0 bases and 5 bases, with 13 bases remaining between them. This CDR3 is built from 15 residues. Germline V gene sequence: CDR1 LNHDA, CDR2 SQIVND (reference sequence).

The V call is TRBV6-5, the J call TRBJ2-1; tentatively, D is TRBD2 (6 bases). This CDR3 spans 13 amino acids. The germline CDR1 and CDR2 sequences are MNHEY and SVGAGI. The V gene lost 8 bases and the J gene lost 0 bases, with 8 bases spanning the gap. The CDR3 reads CASGGVSYNEQFF. CDR3 in DNA: TGTGCCAGCGGAGGGGTCTCCTACAATGAGCAGTTCTTC.

The chain joins TRBV21-1 to TRBJ2-1; no check of the table's D call, TRBD2, against the DNA was made. TRBV21-1 is tagged as a pseudogene. The CDR3 is 15 residues long. The CDR3 here is CASSKSGSHYNEQFF. Here the CDR3 DNA reads TGTGCCAGCAGCAAAAGCGGGAGTCACTACAATGAGCAGTTCTTC.

The gene calls are TRBV2 and TRBJ2-7; the match to TRBD2 covers 8 bases. Germline trimming cut 5 bases from V and 6 bases from J; bases unmatched to any gene: 0. The germline V gene has CDR1 SNHLY and CDR2 FYNNEI. This CDR3 is built from 11 residues. This CDR3 reads CASSSGSEQYF. CDR3 nucleotide sequence: TGTGCCAGCAGTAGCGGGAGCGAGCAGTACTTC.

The chain is built from TRBV7-8 and TRBJ2-1; 9 nucleotides align to TRBD1. The CDR3 runs 17 residues. V lost 4 bases to trimming and J lost 4 bases; unmatched junction nucleotides: 11. Germline CDR1 and CDR2: SGHVS and FQNEAQ. CDR3 DNA sequence: TGTGCCAGCAGCTATTTACCTGGGACAGGGTCATACAATGAGCAGTTCTTC. This encodes CASSYLPGTGSYNEQFF. Filled out from reference TRBV7-8 and TRBJ2-1, the complete variable domain reads GAGVSQSPRYKVAKRGQDVALRCDPISGHVSLFWYQQALGQGPEFLTYFQNEAQLDKSGLPSDRFFAERPEGSVSTLKIQRTQQEDSAVYLCASSYLPGTGSYNEQFFGPGTRLTVL.

The chain uses TRBV19 and TRBJ1-1, with TRBD1 as a possible D gene (6 bases). Trimming shortened V by 5 bases and J by 1 base, and 11 bases separated the two germline ends. Germline V lookup: CDR1 LNHDA, CDR2 SQIVND (reference sequence). The length of the CDR3 is 14 residues. The CDR3 sequence is CASSPDSSNTEAFF. CDR3 sequence (DNA): TGTGCCAGTAGTCCGGACAGCTCGAACACTGAAGCTTTCTTT. The full variable domain, in which reference TRBV19 and TRBJ1-1 provide the parts outside the CDR3, is DGGITQSPKYLFRKEGQNVTLSCEQNLNHDAMYWYRQDPGQGLRLIYYSQIVNDFQKGDIAEGYSVSREKKESFPLTVTSAQKNPTAFYLCASSPDSSNTEAFFGQGTRLTVV.

The V and J genes are TRBV28 and TRBJ2-5, with 13 bases that match TRBD2. Germline V lookup: CDR1 MDHEN, CDR2 SYDVKM. The CDR3 is 17 residues long. J gave up 5 bases and V 2 bases, and 8 bases lay outside the gene matches. The CDR3 coding sequence is TGTGCCAGCAGTTTAGATACTAGCGGGAGGGGCCGGGAGACCCAGTACTTC. This sequence encodes CASSLDTSGRGRETQYF.

Only one count was recorded for this clone. The gene calls are TRBV9 and TRBJ1-2; D might be TRBD1 (5 bases). The CDR3 is 15 amino acids. Germline CDR1 is SGDLS and CDR2 is YYNGEE. Trimming pared 2 bases from V and 1 base from J, leaving 12 bases between. CDR3 residues: CASSVAPGNNYGYTF. DNA of the CDR3: TGTGCCAGCAGCGTCGCGCCAGGGAATAACTATGGCTACACCTTC.